This TCR beta chain was sequenced for a study of cytomegalovirus exposure and HLA in healthy donors (dated by TCRdb to between 2016 and 2019). The study in broad terms: An earlier analysis of approximately 550 of the donors reported 276 Gb of sequence data and 100 million to 130 million unique TCR beta sequences from about 179 million T cells. Genome-wide SNP genotypes for about 65% of the roughly 700 donors were used in a later genetic analysis, which treated that subset as a discovery cohort. Typing coverage varied by locus: 629-630 donors for A, B, C, DRB1 and DQB1; approximately 520 for DQA1; more than 600 for DPA1; 450 to 480 for DPB1. In the later analysis, no new phenotypic data were used to find candidate immune exposures; instead, reliance was placed on TCR beta sequences and their occurrence across donors. Roughly five DR-DQ haplotypes were handled as single units for association and clustering because linkage in the cohort was strong. The study aimed to test whether cataloging public T cell receptors could reveal signatures of past pathogen exposure. An early release covering about 600 HLA-typed donors comprised 250 to 350 gigabases of sequencing data and tens of millions of unique TCR sequences. A later analysis re-analyzed previously published TCR beta repertoires from about 600 donors and added high-resolution HLA genotyping to study TCR occurrence patterns. HLA typing included class I and class II loci at four-digit resolution. Using immunosequencing, the study profiled T cell repertoires from some 670 subjects and related those repertoires to cytomegalovirus serostatus. An earlier analysis of 587 of the donors applied high-throughput TCR beta sequencing to assess whether each TCR beta V gene segment acted as functional or pseudogenic. Among the roughly 370 genotyped donors, roughly 80% belonged to the genetic ancestry cluster associated with self-reported Caucasian donors. All discovery cohort repertoires had been generated using a single sequencing platform. Alongside the repertoire data, information on donor age, sex, ethnicity and CMV serostatus was compiled. To predict cytomegalovirus infection status, the study combined high-throughput TCR immunosequencing, statistical association of individual TCRs with disease status, and machine learning. A separate validation cohort of about 110 different subjects was used in addition to the 666-subject first cohort. Among around 400 genotyped donors of the cohort, an average of roughly 240,000 unique TCR beta nucleotide sequences were sequenced per donor, roughly 20% of them non-productive.

The germline V gene encodes CDR1 SGHRS and CDR2 YFSETQ. V is cut by 4 bases and J by 5 bases, and the space between the germline ends is 12 bases. The CDR3, cysteine through phenylalanine, is 13 amino acids long. The only DNA kept is the CDR3, 39 bases in frame from the first base. The cohort consisted of 600 to 750 healthy bone marrow donors. At the time of sampling, all cohort members were nominally healthy, though unrecorded immune exposures were likely present. The donor was CMV seronegative and was included in the group of a few hundred seronegative cohort members. Every donor gave a peripheral blood sample, and the peripheral blood mononuclear cells from that sample were used for TCR beta sequencing. Genomic DNA was extracted from the blood cell samples with the Qiagen DNeasy Blood Extraction Kit. Results the study describes overall, beyond this receptor: This cohort had only TCR beta chains sequenced, and the lack of alpha or paired-chain data limited which features could be detected. In a later genetic analysis, fewer N-insertions in productive TCRs were reported among donors in an Asian-associated ancestry cluster than the approximately 670-donor mean. In a later analysis, HLA-associated TCR beta chains were found to be more clonally expanded and to have lower generation probabilities than equally common non-associated chains. The authors suggested that the approach could potentially be generalized to other disease states and immunological phenotypes. Assigning TCR associations to individual alleles was difficult when HLA alleles, especially DR and DQ, strongly co-occurred. The earlier analysis of a few hundred of the donors excluded 15 to 20 rarely observed V segments, including chromosome 9 orphons, because counts were too low. At a false discovery rate of 0.05, a later analysis linked 16,000 or so TCR beta sequences to specific HLA alleles. According to a later analysis, parvovirus B19, influenza, CMV and Epstein-Barr virus appeared linked to several top co-occurrence clusters. A cluster of highly shared sequence variants was judged likely to represent a technical artifact of the sequencing pipeline. The presence/absence analyses assumed that sequencing depth was roughly uniform across donors, and that assumption may not be true. A later analysis found that TCR association rates varied across HLA loci, with DRB1 alleles showing the most associated TCRs and HLA-C alleles the fewest. Most TCR sequences were seen in very few donors, while some public TCRs were found in many individuals. In vitro tests confirmed that three of the cytomegalovirus-associated TCR beta chains recognize cytomegalovirus antigens. A later analysis found that most CMV-associated TCR beta chains appeared HLA-restricted, with HLA associations seemingly driven largely by CMV exposure. An earlier analysis of 587 of the donors showed that most TCR beta V segments appeared in productive rearrangements either about 87% or about 30% of the time, which broadly matched IMGT annotations. The study gave a list of around 170 TCR beta chains associated with cytomegalovirus. Immune exposure information for the cohort was limited to CMV serostatus. A further reported finding was that TCR beta sequences accurately predicted the HLA-A and HLA-B alleles for most subjects in the first cohort. An association between a missense DCLRE1C variant and V-gene and J-gene trimming of TCR beta chains was found in a later genetic analysis and replicated in an independent cohort. Because HLA typing was missing for some donors at each locus, association tests included only the typed subset. The classifier was reported to diagnose cytomegalovirus status with high specificity and sensitivity in both the original and validation cohorts. Because the 87-base-pair reads could not distinguish some IMGT-functional V segments, including TRBV6-2 and TRBV6-3, those segments were excluded. Correlated functional status among segregating V segments might reflect linkage disequilibrium, but an unknown experimental factor could not be ruled out.

A word on this clone: Which antigen it targets is not known. Qualities for individual bases were not recorded, and no much larger clone is one base off.

Library method: the immunoSEQ multiplex PCR assay. A mixture of 60 forward primers for TCR Vbeta segments and 13 reverse primers for TCR Jbeta segments was used in the multiplex PCR. Amplification of the CDR3 region of rearranged TCR beta genes was performed with a multiplex PCR assay on genomic DNA. Amplified TCR beta libraries were sequenced as 87-base-pair reads on the Illumina HiSeq System. As for how the authors treated the data: A later analysis tallied roughly 76 million unique TCR beta chains across the 610 or so repertoires, and around 10 million of those chains were shared by two or more donors. Raw reads were error-corrected and collapsed into unique sequences with a nearest-neighbor algorithm that merged closely related sequences to remove PCR and sequencing errors. Alignment of CDR3 sequences to IMGT reference sequences was used to assign V, D and J gene segments. For a sequence to be retained, a match of at least six nucleotides was required to both a V gene segment and a J gene segment. Rearrangements were called productive when the CDR3 lacked stop codons and stayed in frame with V and J; all others were non-productive. CDR3 was defined according to IMGT convention as the region running from the second conserved V-encoded cysteine to the conserved J-encoded phenylalanine. Sequences without an unambiguous match to a single V gene segment were excluded from the earlier analysis of 500 to 700 of the donors. An earlier analysis of a few hundred of the donors called V segments functional above 56.7% productive rearrangements and segregating when the between-donor standard deviation exceeded 5%. A statistical classification framework was built for diagnosing cytomegalovirus status from the catalog of TCR beta chain sequences. V and J gene assignment, in a later analysis, came from comparing TCR nucleotide sequences with IMGT/GENE-DB human TR gene sequences. A later analysis assigned CDR3 sequences and most-parsimonious VDJ recombination scenarios with the TCRdist pipeline. In a later analysis, each TCR beta chain was defined by its CDR3 amino acid sequence together with its V-gene family, and reads without a unique V-gene family were excluded. To address suspected cross-contamination and a sequencing artifact, a later analysis removed a few hundred highly shared, low-generation-probability nucleotide sequences. A later analysis calculated a clonal expansion index for each public chain from normalized within-repertoire ranks of inferred template counts. In a later analysis, generation probabilities were computed with a VDJ recombination model fitted to out-of-frame rearrangements, and the resulting probabilities were checked against IGoR. A later analysis scored TCR-TCR, TCR-HLA and TCR-CMV co-occurrence with hypergeometric tests, applying a repertoire-size bias correction to TCR pairs. False discovery rates were estimated in a later analysis by permuting HLA or CMV assignments 20 times. In a later analysis, co-occurring TCRs were grouped with DBSCAN, and TCRdist sequence similarity was added when clustering was performed within HLA-allele-positive subsets. For co-occurrence clustering, repertoires with fewer than 30,000 or more than 120,000 public chains were excluded, along with a handful of repertoires with anomalous nucleotide sharing. TCRdb's version of the immuneACCESS table is confined to in-frame rearrangements and falls short of the full clone set. An unresolved V gene accounts for under half of the shortfall where checked; the remainder is of unknown origin. V and J calls plus clone size are reproduced from that table; the DNA served to infer D and trimming. This sample comprises over 150,000 clones, about 70% of them detected only once. About 3% of the sample is taken by the ten largest.

The TCR sequence derives from a man younger than 30 in good health and CMV-seronegative. Material for sequencing was PBMCs. Recombination joined TRBV5-1 with TRBJ2-5; the D gene cannot be named for sure. The nucleotide sequence is TGCGCCAGCAGCCACGAGGATGGGGAGACCCAGTACTTC. This translates into CASSHEDGETQYF.